These 12 T cell receptor beta chains originate from one sample sequenced in a study of CD8+CD57+ T cells in acquired aplastic anemia. The sequenced patients had an expansion of CD8+CD57+ cells seen by flow cytometry. TCR beta VDJ and CDR3 profiling used genomic DNA as template. TCRdb reprocessed the reads via MiXCR and lists one record per CDR3 protein. Of over 150,000 distinct CDR3 sequences listed, roughly 54% are singletons. Sequencing was carried out using sorted CD4+, CD8+, or CD8+CD57+ T cells (not recorded which) from PBMCs. Source of these receptors: a human donor with aplastic anemia.

In this sample, this clonotype turned up many times. The rearrangement links TRBV20-1 to TRBJ2-3; 12 bases align to TRBD2. In germline, CDR1 is DFQATT, CDR2 SNEGSKA (reference sequence). The V and J ends lost 6 bases and 4 bases, in that order; junction bases with no gene match: 11. CDR3 size: 16 residues. The CDR3 is CSAPERPSGGADTQYF. DNA of the CDR3: TGCAGTGCCCCAGAGCGGCCTAGCGGGGGGGCAGATACGCAGTATTTT.

This clonotype was picked up many times. Here the CDR3 DNA reads TGTGCCAGCAGTTTAGCGGGGGGAAACACAGATACGCAGTATTTT. Protein sequence: CASSLAGGNTDTQYF. V gene TRBV6-5 combines with J gene TRBJ2-3; TRBD2 matches 10 bases. The germline V gene has CDR1 MNHEY and CDR2 SVGAGI. CDR3 size: 15 residues. V trimming: 4 bases; J trimming: 2 bases; junction bases outside the gene matches: 3.

The rearrangement uses TRBV4-1 and TRBJ2-2, with TRBD1 identical over 7 bases. Germline trimming cut 4 bases from V and 6 bases from J; bases unmatched to any gene: 11. Per germline, CDR1 MGHRA and CDR2 YSYEKL. The CDR3 covers 16 residues. Here the CDR3 reads CASSPFGQERAGELFF. The CDR3 DNA is TGCGCCAGCAGCCCTTTCGGACAGGAAAGGGCCGGGGAGCTGTTTTTT.

In its sample, this clonotype was seen many times. The chain links TRBV7-7 to TRBJ2-3, with a weak D call TRBD2 (6 bases). From germline, CDR1 is SSHAT and CDR2 FNYEAQ (reference sequence). This CDR3 comprises 16 residues. V lost 5 bases to trimming and J lost 0 bases, with 15 bases between them. The CDR3: CASSPRGDSSTDTQYF. CDR3 nucleotide sequence: TGTGCCAGCAGCCCCCGAGGGGACTCTAGCACAGATACGCAGTATTTT.

This clonotype was seen at least ten times. V gene TRBV24-1 combines with J gene TRBJ1-5, with D unclear. Germline CDR1 reads KGHDR; CDR2 reads SFDVKD. Between the trimmed V and J ends, which lost 5 bases and 1 base, there was a span of 8 bases. This CDR3 spans 14 amino acids. This CDR3 reads CATSGPRSNQPQHF. CDR3 nucleotides: TGTGCCACCAGTGGTCCCCGGAGCAATCAGCCCCAGCATTTT.

This clonotype was recorded at least ten times. The chain has TRBV10-3 and TRBJ2-1; D uncertain. This CDR3 has 14 amino acids. V gave up 8 bases and J gave up 0 bases, with 11 bases separating them. The germline CDR1 and CDR2 sequences are ENHRY and SYGVKD. The CDR3 loop reads CAIQSGDSYNEQFF. CDR3 coding DNA: TGTGCCATCCAAAGTGGGGACTCCTACAATGAGCAGTTCTTC.

This clonotype appeared a few times. This chain connects TRBV2 to TRBJ2-3; possible D gene TRBD1, 7 bases. The germline V gene encodes CDR1 SNHLY and CDR2 FYNNEI. The CDR3 totals 13 residues. V was cut by 6 bases and J by 5 bases, with 12 bases left in between. The CDR3 coding sequence is TGTGCCAGCAGCCGACAGGGAGGAGATACGCAGTATTTT. It encodes CASSRQGGDTQYF.

This clonotype was detected ten times or more. This chain uses TRBV5-1 with TRBJ2-6; 7 bases line up with TRBD1. The CDR3 spans 17 residues. Germline loops: CDR1 SGHRS, CDR2 YFSETQ. Losses at the gene ends were 1 base for V and 0 bases for J; bases not matched to a gene: 4. The CDR3 DNA is TGCGCCAGCAGCTTGAGGGGGCTTAGCTCTGGGGCCAACGTCCTGACTTTC. Encoded protein: CASSLRGLSSGANVLTF.

CDR3 coding DNA: TGTGCCAGCAGTCGGCGCATAGAACCCTACAATGAGCAGTTCTTC. It encodes CASSRRIEPYNEQFF. The rearrangement joins TRBV25-1 to TRBJ2-1; D gene unclear. V lost 5 bases to trimming and J lost 2 bases, with 13 bases between them. From germline, CDR1 is MGHDK and CDR2 SYGVNS. The CDR3 consists of 15 residues.

This clonotype showed up just once. V is TRBV6-1 and J is TRBJ2-3; D remains unclear. Trimming took off 7 bases at V and 0 bases at J, with 11 bases between the two ends. The CDR3 totals 14 residues. Germline CDR1 MNHNS, CDR2 SASEGT. CDR3 nucleotides: TGTGCCAGCACCATGACTGTAAGCACAGATACGCAGTATTTT. Translated, it gives CASTMTVSTDTQYF.

This clonotype has only one observation. The chain is built from TRBV20-1 and TRBJ2-1; 9 nucleotides agree with TRBD1. Germline lookup yields CDR1 DFQATT and CDR2 SNEGSKA (reference sequence). With V trimmed by 3 bases and J by 7 bases, 10 bases remained unmatched. There are 15 residues in the CDR3. In nucleotides, the CDR3 is TGCAGTGCTAGTGGAGGTGACAGGGGGAGGAATGAGCAGTTCTTC. Residues: CSASGGDRGRNEQFF.

There are many counts of this clonotype. The genes are TRBV6-5 and TRBJ1-1, with TRBD1 identical over 7 bases. The CDR3 length is 14 residues. The V gene's germline CDR1 is MNHEY and CDR2 SVGAGI. Trimming at V came to 3 bases and at J to 5 bases, leaving 6 bases not matched to a gene. CDR3 in amino acids: CASSYSTGPTEAFF. The CDR3 DNA reads TGTGCCAGCAGTTATTCGACAGGGCCAACTGAAGCTTTCTTT.